The 28 T cell receptor beta chains reported below all come from one sample, sequenced in a study of OX40 agonist ivuxolimab in advanced cancers. Only in-frame clones appear in the TCRdb table, and some are missing; sequencing was by immunoSEQ multiplex PCR. The sample records around 90,000 clones, around 86% being singletons. Material: CD4+ or CD8+ T cells sorted from blood, obtained in a trial of the OX40 agonist ivuxolimab. The receptors shown here come from an adult with an advanced solid tumor such as melanoma, head and neck, liver or kidney cancer.

The rearrangement uses TRBV10-2 and TRBJ1-5, with 8 positions matching TRBD1. Germline-derived CDR1 and CDR2 are WSHSY and SAAADI. This CDR3 spans 16 amino acids. The trim removed 2 bases at V and 2 bases at J, leaving 5 bases unmatched. The CDR3 DNA is TGCGCCAGCAGTGAGGAAACAGGGGGGGGCAATCAGCCCCAGCATTTT. The encoded protein is CASSEETGGGNQPQHF.

This clone has only a few counts. The chain joins TRBV6-5 to TRBJ1-5; D unresolved. This CDR3 has 15 residues. Trimming removed 0 bases from V and 0 bases from J, with 6 bases in between. Germline values: CDR1 MNHEY, CDR2 SVGAGI. CDR3 sequence (DNA): TGTGCCAGCAGTTACTCCCGCTATAGCAATCAGCCCCAGCATTTT. It yields the protein CASSYSRYSNQPQHF.

The chain carries TRBV7-2 and TRBJ2-7, with TRBD1 matching 9 bases. This CDR3 has 14 residues. The V gene end was trimmed by 4 bases and the J gene end by 3 bases; junction bases not matched to a gene: 4. The germline CDR1 and CDR2 sequences are SGHTA and FQGNSA. CDR3 sequence (DNA): TGTGCCAGCAGCTCGGGACAGGGTATCTACGAGCAGTACTTC. Its translation is CASSSGQGIYEQYF.

CDR3 sequence: CASSSGEGSSPLHF. The CDR3 DNA is TGTGCCAGCAGTTCCGGGGAGGGGAGTTCACCCCTCCACTTT. The chain employs TRBV6-5 and TRBJ1-6; D possibly corresponds to TRBD1 (5 bases). Trimming stripped 4 bases from V and 9 bases from J, with 13 bases between. The CDR3 has 14 amino acids. Looked up from germline, CDR1 is MNHEY and CDR2 is SVGAGI.

The chain combines TRBV5-5 with TRBJ2-1; 8 bases align to TRBD2. V lost 4 bases and J lost 7; bases outside the gene matches: 10. The V gene's germline CDR1 is SGHKS and CDR2 YYEKEE (reference sequence). The CDR3 is 15 amino acids. CDR3 nucleotide sequence: TGTGCCAGCAGCACTCAGGGACTAGGCCTAAATGAGCAGTTCTTC. Translating gives CASSTQGLGLNEQFF.

The genes are TRBV2 and TRBJ2-3; 10 bases line up with TRBD2. The germline V gene encodes CDR1 SNHLY and CDR2 FYNNEI. The ends lost 10 bases at V and 6 bases at J; junction bases unmatched: 13. CDR3 length: 15 residues. CDR3 coding DNA: TGTGCCACGCACTCTTTTAGCGGGGGGAGGGATACGCAGTATTTT. Amino acids: CATHSFSGGRDTQYF.

Only one count was recorded for this clone. V and J are TRBV30 and TRBJ1-5; no definite D call. The V gene's germline CDR1 is GTSNPN and CDR2 SVGIG (reference sequence). The CDR3 covers 13 residues. Trimming removed 0 bases at V and 3 bases at J, with 6 bases between. DNA of the CDR3: TGTGCCTGGAGTGTAGGCCTCAATCAGCCCCAGCATTTT. Translated, it gives CAWSVGLNQPQHF.

The rearrangement links TRBV5-6 to TRBJ2-2, with 7 bases identical to TRBD2. CDR1 is SGHDT, CDR2 YYEEEE, per germline. V shed 4 bases and J 8 bases; nucleotides not matched to a gene: 14. The CDR3 has 16 amino acids. This CDR3 reads CASSPQTSRVVGELFF. CDR3 coding DNA: TGTGCCAGCAGCCCACAGACTAGCAGGGTGGTGGGGGAGCTGTTTTTT.

A few counts support this clone. V gene TRBV7-9 combines with J gene TRBJ2-7, with TRBD1 identical over 10 bases. With V trimmed by 5 bases and J by 2 bases, 0 bases remained unmatched. There are 13 residues in the CDR3. The germline V gene has CDR1 SEHNR and CDR2 FQNEAQ (reference sequence). CDR3 protein: CASSDRGPYEQYF. In DNA form, the CDR3 reads TGTGCCAGCAGCGACAGGGGGCCCTACGAGCAGTACTTC. The variable domain in full, completed from reference TRBV7-9 and TRBJ2-7, reads DTGVSQNPRHKITKRGQNVTFRCDPISEHNRLYWYRQTLGQGPEFLTYFQNEAQLEKSRLLSDRFSAERPKGSFSTLEIQRTEQGDSAMYLCASSDRGPYEQYFGPGTRLTVT.

The genes are TRBV9 and TRBJ2-7; 9 bases map to TRBD2. The germline V gene has CDR1 SGDLS and CDR2 YYNGEE. The V and J ends lost 3 bases and 1 base, in that order; junction bases with no gene match: 5. The CDR3 sequence is 15 residues long. CDR3 sequence (DNA): TGTGCCAGCAGCGCGCTAGCGGGGCAGTCCTACGAGCAGTACTTC. It is translated as CASSALAGQSYEQYF.

The chain recombines TRBV30 with TRBJ1-5, with TRBD1 identical over 7 bases. Germline values: CDR1 GTSNPN, CDR2 SVGIG (reference sequence). Losses at the gene ends were 4 bases for V and 6 bases for J; bases not matched to a gene: 6. CDR3 length: 13 residues. In DNA, the CDR3 is TGTGCCTGGATGGGACAGCGGGGTCAGCCCCAGCATTTT. This codes for CAWMGQRGQPQHF.

The chain combines TRBV7-8 with TRBJ2-3, with D uncertain. CDR3 size: 12 residues. Trimming took off 5 bases at V and 2 bases at J, with 5 bases between the two ends. CDR1 SGHVS and CDR2 FQNEAQ come from the germline V gene. The CDR3 DNA reads TGTGCCAGCAGCATTTTCACAGATACGCAGTATTTT. It translates to CASSIFTDTQYF.

CDR3 sequence (DNA): TGTGCCAGTACCCCCGGCGGCCAAGAGACCCAGTACTTC. Translating it yields CASTPGGQETQYF. The chain recombines TRBV19 with TRBJ2-5; no clear D gene. Germline V CDR1 and CDR2: LNHDA, SQIVND (reference sequence). V was trimmed by 7 bases and J by 1 base, leaving 10 bases between them. The CDR3 runs 13 residues.

This clone was seen a single time. The chain is built from TRBV2 and TRBJ2-3, with TRBD2 matching 12 bases. Germline loops: CDR1 SNHLY, CDR2 FYNNEI. Germline trimming cut 4 bases from V and 4 bases from J; bases unmatched to any gene: 3. This CDR3 is built from 15 residues. As DNA, the CDR3 is TGTGCCAGCAGTGCTAGCGGGGGGGCCCCAGATACGCAGTATTTT. Its translation: CASSASGGAPDTQYF.

V and J are TRBV9 and TRBJ1-2, with D possibly TRBD1 on 6 matching bases. The CDR3 contains 15 residues. The germline V gene has CDR1 SGDLS and CDR2 YYNGEE. V lost 4 bases and J lost 5, with 18 bases in between. CDR3 in amino acids: CASSPQSEGGYGYTF. The CDR3 bases are TGTGCCAGCAGCCCCCAATCAGAGGGGGGATATGGCTACACCTTC. The entire variable domain, with the rest obtained from reference TRBV9 and TRBJ1-2, is as follows: DSGVTQTPKHLITATGQRVTLRCSPRSGDLSVYWYQQSLDQGLQFLIQYYNGEERAKGNILERFSAQQFPDLHSELNLSSLELGDSALYFCASSPQSEGGYGYTFGSGTRLTVV.

The chain uses TRBV20-1 and TRBJ1-2; D remains unclear. The ends were cut back, 5 bases at V and 4 bases at J, with 8 bases in the middle. This CDR3 region has 11 residues. Germline V gene sequence: CDR1 DFQATT, CDR2 SNEGSKA (reference sequence). CDR3 nucleotides: TGCAGTGCTTCGGGAAGCTATGGCTACACCTTC. Amino acid sequence: CSASGSYGYTF.

This clone turned up a few times. This sequence joins TRBV6-8 and TRBJ2-4; D might be TRBD1 (5 bases). Deletions cut 5 bases from V and 4 bases from J, with 27 bases between. The CDR3 has 19 residues. Germline loops: CDR1 MNHGY, CDR2 SAAAGT. For the CDR3, the DNA is TGTGCCAGCAGTGGAGAAAAGGGGCGGCCCCGGACGACTAAAAACATTCAGTACTTC. This gives the protein CASSGEKGRPRTTKNIQYF.

The genes are TRBV4-1 and TRBJ2-5; TRBD2 matches 12 bases. Germline CDR1 reads MGHRA; CDR2 reads YSYEKL. J was trimmed by 5 bases and V by 4 bases; bases with no gene match: 11. The CDR3 has 17 amino acids. CDR3 nucleotide sequence: TGCGCCAGCAGCCCCCGGACTAGCGGGGACTCAGGGGAGACCCAGTACTTC. Translated, it gives CASSPRTSGDSGETQYF.

The J gene is TRBJ2-3, the V gene TRBV7-6; 9 nucleotides match TRBD2. Germline loops: CDR1 SGHVS, CDR2 FNYEAQ. V gave up 4 bases and J gave up 6 bases; unmatched junction bases: 8. The CDR3 sequence is 15 residues long. CDR3: CASSSSGGRGDTQYF. CDR3 DNA: TGTGCCAGCAGCTCGAGCGGGGGGCGAGGGGATACGCAGTATTTT. The whole variable domain, remainder taken from reference TRBV7-6 and TRBJ2-3, is GAGVSQSPRYKVTKRGQDVALRCDPISGHVSLYWYRQALGQGPEFLTYFNYEAQQDKSGLPNDRFSAERPEGSISTLTIQRTEQRDSAMYRCASSSSGGRGDTQYFGPGTRLTVL.

CDR3 loop: CASSSRPTDTLSGANVLTF. CDR3 in DNA: TGTGCCAGCAGTTCGCGGCCGACAGATACCTTATCTGGGGCCAACGTCCTGACTTTC. The rearrangement links TRBV27 to TRBJ2-6; TRBD1 might be the D (5 bases). This CDR3 region has 19 residues. Trimming took 4 bases from V and 1 from J, leaving 20 bases between them. Germline V lookup: CDR1 MNHEY, CDR2 SMNVEV (reference sequence).

The chain joins TRBV30 to TRBJ2-7, with D hard to call. Germline V gene data show CDR1 as GTSNPN and CDR2 as SVGIG (reference sequence). V was shortened by 4 bases and J by 0 bases, with 16 bases between the two germline ends. The CDR3 is 15 residues long. The CDR3: CAWIKGRDSSYEQYF. CDR3 DNA: TGTGCCTGGATTAAGGGTAGGGATAGCTCCTACGAGCAGTACTTC. The full variable domain, completed using reference TRBV30 and TRBJ2-7, is SQTIHQWPATLVQPVGSPLSLECTVEGTSNPNLYWYRQAAGRGLQLLFYSVGIGQISSEVPQNLSASRPQDRQFILSSKKLLLSDSGFYLCAWIKGRDSSYEQYFGPGTRLTVT.

This chain joins TRBV12-5 and TRBJ1-5, with D possibly matching TRBD1 (5 bases). V gave up 8 bases and J gave up 3 bases, with 11 bases separating them. There are 13 residues in the CDR3. Looked up from germline, CDR1 is LGHNT and CDR2 is FRNRAP. CDR3 coding DNA: TGTGCTAGTCGCGGGGACTCCAATCAGCCCCAGCATTTT. It yields the protein CASRGDSNQPQHF.

The rearrangement joins TRBV5-1 to TRBJ1-6, with 8 nucleotides matching TRBD1. The length of the CDR3 is 15 residues. With V trimmed by 4 bases and J by 13 bases, 13 bases remained unmatched. In germline, CDR1 is SGHRS, CDR2 YFSETQ. CDR3 sequence (DNA): TGCGCCAGCAGCAGGGAAAGGACAGGGTCTTTGCCCCTCCACTTT. Its translation is CASSRERTGSLPLHF.

This clone came up a few times. The chain is built from TRBV9 and TRBJ1-1; perhaps TRBD1 as D (6 bases). V was trimmed by 4 bases and J by 2 bases, leaving 12 bases between them. Germline loops: CDR1 SGDLS, CDR2 YYNGEE. The CDR3 is 14 amino acids. CDR3 coding DNA: TGTGCCAGCAGCCCAGAAGGGGGAAACACTGAAGCTTTCTTT. Encoded protein: CASSPEGGNTEAFF. Looking up the rest from reference TRBV9 and TRBJ1-1 gives the full variable domain: DSGVTQTPKHLITATGQRVTLRCSPRSGDLSVYWYQQSLDQGLQFLIQYYNGEERAKGNILERFSAQQFPDLHSELNLSSLELGDSALYFCASSPEGGNTEAFFGQGTRLTVV.

This clone was recorded once. CDR3 coding DNA: TGTGCCAGCAGCCCCCGCCTGCGGGGGGGCTATACGCAGTATTTT. This encodes CASSPRLRGGYTQYF. V is TRBV6-5 and J is TRBJ2-3; 9 positions agree with TRBD2. In germline, CDR1 is MNHEY, CDR2 SVGAGI. The trim removed 6 bases at V and 7 bases at J, leaving 11 bases unmatched. The CDR3 has 15 residues.

This chain connects TRBV2 to TRBJ2-3; no firm D call. The CDR3 totals 11 residues. The germline CDR1 and CDR2 sequences are SNHLY and FYNNEI. Trimming pared 6 bases from V and 4 bases from J, leaving 5 bases between. This CDR3 reads CASSYADTQYF. DNA for the CDR3: TGTGCCAGCAGCTACGCAGATACGCAGTATTTT.

The chain is built from TRBV7-6 and TRBJ2-5; no reliable D call. Trimming took off 5 bases at V and 2 bases at J, with 12 bases between the two ends. The germline CDR1 and CDR2 sequences are SGHVS and FNYEAQ. The length of the CDR3 is 14 residues. Here the CDR3 DNA reads TGTGCCAGCAGCCCGACATCTTTTCAAGAGACCCAGTACTTC. Translating it yields CASSPTSFQETQYF.

V gene TRBV30 combines with J gene TRBJ1-2, with TRBD1 identical over 8 bases. V lost 2 bases, J lost 6 bases, and 8 bases stayed unmatched. The CDR3 covers 14 residues. From germline, CDR1 is GTSNPN and CDR2 SVGIG (reference sequence). CDR3 sequence (DNA): TGTGCCTGGAGTCCCACGAGACAGGGGAATGGCTACACCTTC. It encodes CAWSPTRQGNGYTF.